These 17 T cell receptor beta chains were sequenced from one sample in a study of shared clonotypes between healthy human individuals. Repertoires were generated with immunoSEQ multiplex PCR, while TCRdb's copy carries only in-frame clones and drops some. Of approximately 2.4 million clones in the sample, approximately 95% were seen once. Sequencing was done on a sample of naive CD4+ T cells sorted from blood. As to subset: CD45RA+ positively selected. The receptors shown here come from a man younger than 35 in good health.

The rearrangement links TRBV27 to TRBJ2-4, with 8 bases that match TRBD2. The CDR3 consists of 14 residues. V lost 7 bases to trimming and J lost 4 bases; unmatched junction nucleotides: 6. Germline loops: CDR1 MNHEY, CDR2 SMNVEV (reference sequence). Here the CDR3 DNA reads TGTGCCAGCACCCCAGCGGGGGTAAAAAACATTCAGTACTTC. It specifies CASTPAGVKNIQYF.

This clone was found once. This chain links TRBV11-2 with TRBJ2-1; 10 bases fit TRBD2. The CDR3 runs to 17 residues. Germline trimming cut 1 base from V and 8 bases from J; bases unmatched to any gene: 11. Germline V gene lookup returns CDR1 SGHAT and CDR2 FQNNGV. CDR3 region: CASSLASGGAVGYEQFF. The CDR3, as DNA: TGTGCCAGCAGCTTAGCCAGCGGGGGGGCAGTCGGTTATGAGCAGTTCTTC.

CDR3 sequence: CASSTNGGAQETQYF. The CDR3 DNA reads as TGTGCCAGCAGCACCAATGGGGGGGCGCAAGAGACCCAGTACTTC. The chain links TRBV7-3 to TRBJ2-5, with D maybe TRBD2 (7 bases). The germline gives CDR1 SGHTA, CDR2 FQGTGA. The V and J ends lost 5 bases and 2 bases respectively, with 15 bases between them. The CDR3 extends over 15 amino acids.

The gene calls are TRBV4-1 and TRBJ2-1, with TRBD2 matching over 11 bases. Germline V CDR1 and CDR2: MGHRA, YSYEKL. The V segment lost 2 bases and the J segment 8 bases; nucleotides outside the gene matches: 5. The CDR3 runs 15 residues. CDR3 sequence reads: CASSQLLAGGHEQFF. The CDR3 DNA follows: TGCGCCAGCAGCCAATTGCTAGCGGGGGGCCATGAGCAGTTCTTC.

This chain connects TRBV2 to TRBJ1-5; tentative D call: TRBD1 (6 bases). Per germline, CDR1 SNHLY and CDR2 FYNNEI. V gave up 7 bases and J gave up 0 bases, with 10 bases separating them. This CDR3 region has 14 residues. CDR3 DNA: TGTGCCAGCACTGGGGGCTATAGCAATCAGCCCCAGCATTTT. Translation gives CASTGGYSNQPQHF. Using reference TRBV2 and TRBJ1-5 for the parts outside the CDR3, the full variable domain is EPEVTQTPSHQVTQMGQEVILRCVPISNHLYFYWYRQILGQKVEFLVSFYNNEISEKSEIFDDQFSVERPDGSNFTLKIRSTKLEDSAMYFCASTGGYSNQPQHFGDGTRLSIL.

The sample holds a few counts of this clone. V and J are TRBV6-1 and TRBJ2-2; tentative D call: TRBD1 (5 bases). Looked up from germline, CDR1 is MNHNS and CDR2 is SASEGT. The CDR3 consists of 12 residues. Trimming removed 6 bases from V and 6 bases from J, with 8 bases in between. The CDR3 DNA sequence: TGTGCCAGCAGGGCAGGGCCCGGGGAGCTGTTTTTT. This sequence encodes CASRAGPGELFF.

CDR3 sequence reads: CASRLQGGYGYTF. CDR3 nucleotides: TGTGCCAGCAGGCTACAGGGCGGCTATGGCTACACCTTC. The chain employs TRBV28 and TRBJ1-2; TRBD1 might be the D (6 bases). The V end was cut by 6 bases, the J end by 4 bases, with 12 bases between. CDR1 MDHEN and CDR2 SYDVKM come from the germline V gene. This CDR3 is 13 amino acids long.

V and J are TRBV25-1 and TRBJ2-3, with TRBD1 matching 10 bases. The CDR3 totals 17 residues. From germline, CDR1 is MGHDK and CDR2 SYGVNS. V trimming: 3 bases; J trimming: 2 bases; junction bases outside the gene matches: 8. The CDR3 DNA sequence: TGTGCCAGCAGTGACCTCCGACAGGGGGCTACCACAGATACGCAGTATTTT. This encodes CASSDLRQGATTDTQYF.

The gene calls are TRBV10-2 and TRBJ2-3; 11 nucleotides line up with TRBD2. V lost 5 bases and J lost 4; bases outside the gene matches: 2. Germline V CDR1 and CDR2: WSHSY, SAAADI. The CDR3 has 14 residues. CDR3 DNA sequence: TGCGCCAGCAGTCTAGCGGGGGGCTCAGATACGCAGTATTTT. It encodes CASSLAGGSDTQYF.

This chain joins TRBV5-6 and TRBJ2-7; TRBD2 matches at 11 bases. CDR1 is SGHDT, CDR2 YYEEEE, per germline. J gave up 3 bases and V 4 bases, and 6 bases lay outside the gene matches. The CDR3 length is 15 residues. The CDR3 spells CASSPEGTSGYEQYF. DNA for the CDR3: TGTGCCAGCAGCCCGGAAGGGACTAGCGGCTACGAGCAGTACTTC.

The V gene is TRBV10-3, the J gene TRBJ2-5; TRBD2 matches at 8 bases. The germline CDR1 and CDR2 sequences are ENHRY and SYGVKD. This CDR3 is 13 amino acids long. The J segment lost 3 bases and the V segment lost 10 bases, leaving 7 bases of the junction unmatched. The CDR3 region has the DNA TGTGCCACCGGGGAGCGGGAGAAAGAGACCCAGTACTTC. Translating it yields CATGEREKETQYF.

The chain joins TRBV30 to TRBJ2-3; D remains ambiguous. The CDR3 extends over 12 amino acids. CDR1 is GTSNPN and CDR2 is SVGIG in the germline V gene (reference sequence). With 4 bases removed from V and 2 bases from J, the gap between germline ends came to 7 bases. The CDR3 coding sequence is TGTGCCTGGACCCTCGTCACAGATACGCAGTATTTT. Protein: CAWTLVTDTQYF.

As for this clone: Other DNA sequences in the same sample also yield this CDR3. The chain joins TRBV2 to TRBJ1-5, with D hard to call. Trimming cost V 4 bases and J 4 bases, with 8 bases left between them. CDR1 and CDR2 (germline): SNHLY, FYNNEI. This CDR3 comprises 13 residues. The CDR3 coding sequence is TGTGCCAGCAGTGTGGGCCGTAATCAGCCCCAGCATTTT. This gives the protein CASSVGRNQPQHF.

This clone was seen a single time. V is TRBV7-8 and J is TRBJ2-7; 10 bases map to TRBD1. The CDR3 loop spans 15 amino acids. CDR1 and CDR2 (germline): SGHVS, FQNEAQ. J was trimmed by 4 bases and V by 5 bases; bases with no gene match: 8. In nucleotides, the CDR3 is TGTGCCAGCAGCCCGGGGACAGGGGACGGGTACGAGCAGTACTTC. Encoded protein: CASSPGTGDGYEQYF.

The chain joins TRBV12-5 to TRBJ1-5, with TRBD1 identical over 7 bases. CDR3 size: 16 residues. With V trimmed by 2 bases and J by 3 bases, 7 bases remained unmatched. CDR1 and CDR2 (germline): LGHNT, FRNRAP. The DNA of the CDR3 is TGTGCTAGTGGTTTGTTAACAGGGGCAAACAATCAGCCCCAGCATTTT. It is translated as CASGLLTGANNQPQHF.

The CDR3, as DNA: TGTGCCAGCAGTTTAGGACCCAATAAGATGAACACTGAAGCTTTCTTT. Translating gives CASSLGPNKMNTEAFF. This rearrangement joins TRBV27 to TRBJ1-1; D gene unclear. This CDR3 is built from 16 residues. Trimming took 2 bases from V and 0 from J, leaving 13 bases between them. In germline, CDR1 is MNHEY, CDR2 SMNVEV (reference sequence).

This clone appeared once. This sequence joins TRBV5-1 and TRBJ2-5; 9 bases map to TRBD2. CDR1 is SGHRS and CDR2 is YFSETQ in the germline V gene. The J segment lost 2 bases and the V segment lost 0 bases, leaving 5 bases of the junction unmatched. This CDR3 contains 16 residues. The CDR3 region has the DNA TGCGCCAGCAGCTTGGTGACTAGCGGAGCACAAGAGACCCAGTACTTC. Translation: CASSLVTSGAQETQYF.